This T cell receptor beta chain was sequenced during a study of OX40 agonist ivuxolimab in advanced cancers. As for the study in general: Patients got intravenous ivuxolimab at 0.01 to 10 mg/kg every 2 weeks.

Repertoires were generated with immunoSEQ multiplex PCR, while TCRdb's copy carries only in-frame clones and drops some. Found here are tens of thousands of clones, 84% of them singletons; the top ten hold around 0.77%. Patients with a history of autoimmune disease or on systemic immunosuppression were excluded. Study-level results: CD8+ T cells averaged more expanded clones than CD4+. Dosing at 0.1 to 3.0 mg/kg was accompanied by clonal expansion of CD4+ and CD8+ blood T cells by week 6.

Per the germline V gene, CDR1 is MGHRA and CDR2 is YSYEKL. Trimming left V 4 bases short and J 1 base short, with 16 bases between. The length of the CDR3 is 16 residues. Regarding this clone: Antigen: not known.

V is TRBV4-1 and J is TRBJ1-2; D is undetermined. The sequences come from CD4+ or CD8+ T cells sorted from blood, collected in a trial of the OX40 agonist ivuxolimab. The TCR sequence derives from an adult with an advanced solid tumor such as melanoma, head and neck, liver or kidney cancer. The CDR3 bases are TGCGCCAGCAGCCCCTCGGGAGGACTGATTAACTATGGCTACACCTTC. Its protein product is CASSPSGGLINYGYTF.